The source of this TCR beta chain is a study of PD-L1 blockade in urothelial cancer (dated by TCRdb to about 2017). About the study as a whole: All patients started therapy in the mid-2010s and received atezolizumab 1,200 mg intravenously every 3 weeks. About 90% of the 29 patients were identified as males with urothelial cancer of bladder origin, and a prior smoking history was reported by 18 of 29 patients. Patients had an ECOG performance status of 0 or 1 and had received between 0 and 3 prior chemotherapy regimens. Blood samples were analyzed at 3 weeks after treatment start (second dose) and at 6 weeks after treatment start. Blood samples gave median yields of approximately 130,000 T cells and 82,636 unique TCRs, along with a median clonality of around 0.08. The study was an exploratory multi-omic analysis of somatic, immune and clinical correlates of response to PD-L1 blockade with atezolizumab in urothelial cancer. Pretreatment tumor samples and matched peripheral blood, collected serially before and after atezolizumab treatment, underwent TCR sequencing. Progression-free survival longer than 6 months counted as durable clinical benefit, and TCR features were additionally tested against both progression-free and overall survival. In the same patients who had TCR sequencing, pretreatment tumors also underwent whole exome sequencing and RNA sequencing. Durable clinical benefit was achieved by nine patients and was not achieved by 20 patients. Twenty-nine patients had pretreatment blood TCR-seq, roughly 24 had at least one posttreatment blood collection, and roughly 24 had tumor TCR-seq.

A total of around 30 patients with locally advanced or metastatic urothelial carcinoma, treated at Memorial Sloan Kettering on a trial protocol, made up the cohort. Peripheral blood mononuclear cells were collected from each patient pretreatment and during treatment, giving between 1 and 8 total time points per patient. The Qiagen DNeasy Blood extraction kit was used to purify genomic DNA from total PBMCs and from tumor samples. Collected pretreatment and during treatment, PBMCs were isolated and stored as previously described. Synthetic TCR analog templates were spiked into each PCR to estimate absolute template abundance from read counts. The immunoSEQ assay was used to amplify TCRbeta CDR3 regions from genomic DNA with bias-controlled V and J gene primers. Sequencing of rearranged TCRbeta segments was performed at approximately 20X coverage. Per the original workflow: Clustering was used to correct sequencing errors, and CDR3s were annotated against IMGT to assign V, D and J genes. Only productive TCRbeta rearrangements were used in downstream analyses, excluding out-of-frame or stop-codon sequences. Clonality was calculated as one minus the Shannon entropy normalized by the log of the number of unique productive sequences. Fisher's exact test with Benjamini-Hochberg correction, using a cutoff of adjusted p below 0.01, was how clones that differed between time points or between blood and tumor were identified. This is the immuneACCESS table as TCRdb keeps it, with only in-frame sequences that have V and J called. A part of the clones is gone; compared with another copy, unresolved V genes explain less than half, and the rest is unexplained. V and J calls plus clone size are reproduced from that table; the DNA served to infer D and trimming. This sample holds approximately 46,000 clones; approximately 77% were observed only once. The top ten clonotypes cover about 2.9% of the sample.

What the authors observed across the whole study: Greater expansion of tumor-associated TCR clones in peripheral blood 3 weeks after the start of treatment was observed in patients with durable benefit (n of about 20, p = 0.022). A pretreatment peripheral blood TCR clonality below the median was linked to improved progression-free and overall survival. Because the sample size was small (n = 29) and many of the analyses were exploratory, the results are meant to be hypothesis-generating.

A note on this clone: Its target antigen remains unknown. No much larger clone is present one base from it, and per-base qualities are unavailable.

At the junction V is shortened by 1 base and J by 3 bases, with 11 bases in between. The CDR3 measures 15 amino acids from cysteine to phenylalanine. The entry retains the CDR3 DNA only, 45 bases that are in frame from base 1. From the germline V gene, CDR1 is SGHTA and CDR2 is FQGNSA. The sample here was PBMCs, taken around atezolizumab (anti-PD-L1) treatment. The sequence derives from a man in his 70s with urothelial cancer. The rearrangement joined TRBV7-2 to TRBJ2-3; TRBD2 is possibly the D segment (5 matching bases). CDR3 loop: CASSLGSADTDTQYF. The nucleotide sequence reads as follows: TGTGCCAGCAGCTTAGGATCAGCGGATACAGATACGCAGTATTTT.